This T cell receptor (beta chain) was obtained from a study of blood T cell repertoires in COVID-19. About the study: Samples of COVID-19 (acute and convalescent) were obtained from the United States, Italy and Spain.

The protocol was immunoSEQ multiplex PCR, while the TCRdb copy is restricted to in-frame clones and leaves out a portion. The sample records about 140,000 clones, about 85% being singletons. In germline, CDR1 is MNHEY, CDR2 SVGAGI. This CDR3 contains 14 residues. Between the trimmed V and J ends, which lost 2 bases and 9 bases, there was a span of 14 bases. Material: peripheral blood. This rearrangement joins TRBV6-5 to TRBJ1-5; D is undetermined. This clonotype originated in a human donor with COVID-19, enrolled during active disease. The donor label of this sample is uncertain. CDR3 bases: TGTGCCAGCAGTTACGGGAGAGGGTTGGTGCCCCAGCATTTT. It translates to CASSYGRGLVPQHF.